Presented here are 20 T cell receptor beta chains from one specimen sequenced in a study of T cells expressing NK-cell markers. Each CDR3 protein gets one entry in TCRdb, which reprocessed the 5' RACE reads and gives no DNA. This sample contains a few hundred thousand distinct CDR3 sequences. The material sequenced was blood T cells: a sorted CD56 or NKG2C T cell subset, CD4+ or CD8+ T cells, or bulk PBMC T cells (not recorded which). These receptors originate from a man younger than 35 in good health.

The chain joins TRBV10-3 to TRBJ2-1; lacking DNA, the TRBD2 call made by TCRdb goes unchecked. Germline CDR1 is ENHRY and CDR2 is SYGVKD. The CDR3 consists of 15 residues. The CDR3 is CAISEREGSYNEQFF.

This rearrangement joins TRBV14 to TRBJ1-1; lacking DNA, the TRBD1 call made by TCRdb goes unchecked. Germline CDR1 reads SGHDN; CDR2 reads FVKESK. The CDR3 covers 16 residues. The CDR3 spells CASSRLRGPMNTEAFF.

This rearrangement joins TRBV28 to TRBJ1-2. This CDR3 comprises 16 residues. The germline gives CDR1 MDHEN, CDR2 SYDVKM. CDR3 protein: CASSQSSGKANYGYTF.

V gene TRBV12-3 or TRBV12-4 combines with J gene TRBJ2-1; TCRdb selects TRBD2, and the lack of DNA leaves this call unchecked. The CDR3 length is 15 residues. CDR3 in amino acids: CASSTTGTSGSIQFF.

This chain uses TRBV4-3 with TRBJ2-7; without DNA, the TCRdb call of TRBD2 cannot be checked. CDR1 and CDR2 from the germline V gene are LGHNA and YSLEER. The CDR3 is made up of 14 amino acids. CDR3 sequence reads: CASSQGLLRHEQYF.

The genes are TRBV12-3 or TRBV12-4 and TRBJ1-2; TCRdb selects TRBD1, and the lack of DNA leaves this call unchecked. The CDR3 is 14 residues long. The CDR3 sequence: CASSSTGGARGYTF.

The chain combines TRBV7-2 with TRBJ1-5; the D call of TRBD1 rests on TCRdb alone, since no DNA is present to check it. The V gene's germline CDR1 is SGHTA and CDR2 FQGNSA. The CDR3 extends over 16 amino acids. The CDR3 sequence is CASSLGVDRPAQPQHF.

The chain is built from TRBV7-6 and TRBJ2-4; lacking DNA, the TRBD2 call made by TCRdb goes unchecked. The length of the CDR3 is 16 residues. The germline gives CDR1 SGHVS, CDR2 FNYEAQ. The CDR3 reads CASTKGRGIAKNIQYF.

This chain connects TRBV12-3 or TRBV12-4 to TRBJ1-2. The CDR3 extends over 11 amino acids. CDR3 amino acids: CASSQTWGYTF.

This chain joins TRBV12-3 or TRBV12-4 and TRBJ2-3; TCRdb's D call of TRBD2 is untestable without DNA. The CDR3 is 15 residues long. CDR3: CASSPNLAVADTQYF.

J is TRBJ2-5 and V is TRBV5-1. The CDR3 loop spans 14 amino acids. Per the germline V gene, CDR1 is SGHRS and CDR2 is YFSETQ. The CDR3 sequence is CASSLVSIQETQYF.

The rearrangement links TRBV12-3 or TRBV12-4 to TRBJ2-1; the TCRdb D gene call, TRBD2, has no DNA to confirm it. The CDR3 consists of 15 residues. Here the CDR3 reads CASSLGLAGAGEQFF.

The rearrangement joins TRBV6-1 to TRBJ2-3; TCRdb lists TRBD2, though no DNA is available to test this call. Germline V CDR1 and CDR2: MNHNS, SASEGT. This CDR3 has 13 residues. The chain's CDR3 is CASRLTLAGVSYF.

V is TRBV20-1 and J is TRBJ2-7; TCRdb proposes TRBD2, but this gene call is untestable without DNA. The germline CDR1 and CDR2 sequences are DFQATT and SNEGSKA (reference sequence). The CDR3 totals 14 residues. The CDR3 spells CSASRPGLNYEQYF.

The J gene is TRBJ1-1, the V gene TRBV14. Germline V gives CDR1 SGHDN, CDR2 FVKESK. CDR3 length: 13 amino acids. The CDR3 sequence: CASSQQMNTEAFF. The full variable domain, its missing parts supplied by reference TRBV14 and TRBJ1-1, is EAGVTQFPSHSVIEKGQTVTLRCDPISGHDNLYWYRRVMGKEIKFLLHFVKESKQDESGMPNNRFLAERTGGTYSTLKVQPAELEDSGVYFCASSQQMNTEAFFGQGTRLTVV.

The V call is TRBV27, the J call TRBJ2-2; the TRBD1 assignment by TCRdb is unverifiable without DNA. The CDR3 is 16 residues long. Germline lookup yields CDR1 MNHEY and CDR2 SMNVEV (reference sequence). The CDR3 sequence is CASSSRDRGSPGELFF.

This chain uses TRBV5-5 with TRBJ1-2; TCRdb selects TRBD1, and the lack of DNA leaves this call unchecked. CDR1 and CDR2 from the germline V gene are SGHKS and YYEKEE (reference sequence). This CDR3 is built from 15 residues. The CDR3 sequence: CASSVWTGTNYGYTF.

The V and J genes are TRBV25-1 and TRBJ2-1. Germline CDR1 MGHDK, CDR2 SYGVNS. This CDR3 is built from 13 residues. CDR3 in amino acids: CASSESSSNEQFF.

CDR3 sequence: CSVVWSGGRNQPQHF. The chain recombines TRBV29-1 with TRBJ1-5; the D call from TCRdb, TRBD1, cannot be confirmed without DNA. Germline V CDR1 and CDR2: SQVTM, ANQGSEA. This CDR3 is 15 amino acids long. The complete variable domain, with remaining parts taken from reference TRBV29-1 and TRBJ1-5, reads SAVISQKPSRDICQRGTSLTIQCQVDSQVTMMFWYRQQPGQSLTLIATANQGSEATYESGFVIDKFPISRPNLTFSTLTVSNMSPEDSSIYLCSVVWSGGRNQPQHFGDGTRLSIL.

This chain joins TRBV6-1 and TRBJ1-6. The CDR3 loop spans 13 amino acids. Germline lookup yields CDR1 MNHNS and CDR2 SASEGT. CDR3 sequence: CASLRGLNSPLHF.